The 21 T cell receptor beta chains presented below share a single source sample, sequenced in a study of beta chain features in type 1 diabetes. Every bit of the isolated RNA underwent reverse transcription, so sequencing read expressed TCRB transcripts. This table comes from immunoSEQ multiplex PCR, and its TCRdb copy is limited to in-frame clones, with some not included. The data contain 200,000 to 250,000 clones, 9.5% to 13% of them singletons. The sample was central memory CD4+ T cells from blood. These TCRs come from a man between 18 and 29 years old in good health.

The rearrangement uses TRBV5-6 and TRBJ2-2; D is undetermined. The CDR3 extends over 13 amino acids. Germline-derived CDR1 and CDR2 are SGHDT and YYEEEE. V dropped 4 bases and J dropped 5 bases, with 9 bases sitting between them. CDR3 residues: CASSLEITGELFF. In nucleotides, the CDR3 is TGTGCCAGCAGCCTTGAAATAACCGGGGAGCTGTTTTTT. The variable domain in full, with the rest retrieved from reference TRBV5-6 and TRBJ2-2, is DAGVTQSPTHLIKTRGQQVTLRCSPKSGHDTVSWYQQALGQGPQFIFQYYEEEERQRGNFPDRFSGHQFPNYSSELNVNALLLGDSALYLCASSLEITGELFFGEGSRLTVL.

This clone was seen more than once but under ten times. This rearrangement joins TRBV25-1 to TRBJ2-7; 9 bases are a match to TRBD2. The CDR3 consists of 15 residues. Germline lookup yields CDR1 MGHDK and CDR2 SYGVNS. Trimming at V came to 9 bases and at J to 6 bases, leaving 15 bases not matched to a gene. Written as DNA, the CDR3 is TGTGCCAGTAGCCCAGCGGGAGGCCCCGGACGCGAGCAGTACTTC. As protein: CASSPAGGPGREQYF.

The rearrangement uses TRBV5-6 and TRBJ2-7; no firm D call. There are 12 residues in the CDR3. The V gene lost 4 bases and the J gene lost 6 bases, with 11 bases spanning the gap. Looked up from germline, CDR1 is SGHDT and CDR2 is YYEEEE. The DNA for the CDR3 is TGTGCCAGCAGCAGAGGACCGACCGAGCAGTACTTC. The encoded protein is CASSRGPTEQYF.

This chain joins TRBV15 and TRBJ2-5; 7 bases match TRBD1. J gave up 5 bases and V 3 bases, and 3 bases lay outside the gene matches. Germline V gives CDR1 LNHNV, CDR2 YYDKDF (reference sequence). This CDR3 is 13 amino acids long. The CDR3 DNA follows: TGTGCCACCAGCAGTTACAGGGGTGAGACCCAGTACTTC. It encodes CATSSYRGETQYF. Using reference TRBV15 and TRBJ2-5 for the parts outside the CDR3, the full variable domain is DAMVIQNPRYQVTQFGKPVTLSCSQTLNHNVMYWYQQKSSQAPKLLFHYYDKDFNNEADTPDNFQSRRPNTSFCFLDIRSPGLGDTAMYLCATSSYRGETQYFGPGTRLLVL.

This clone appeared a few times. The chain is built from TRBV7-2 and TRBJ2-7, with D perhaps matching TRBD1 (5 bases). The V end was cut by 4 bases, the J end by 0 bases, with 13 bases between. CDR3 length equals 15 residues. Germline CDR1 reads SGHTA; CDR2 reads FQGNSA. The CDR3: CASSSRASSSYEQYF. The CDR3 nucleotides read TGTGCCAGCAGCTCCAGGGCGTCGAGCTCCTACGAGCAGTACTTC.

This clone was counted only a few times. The V and J genes are TRBV30 and TRBJ2-2, with D perhaps assigned TRBD1 or TRBD2 (5 bases each). V was clipped by 5 bases and J by 1 base, with 8 bases between them. There are 13 residues in the CDR3. The V gene's germline CDR1 is GTSNPN and CDR2 SVGIG (reference sequence). CDR3 sequence reads: CAWGDGNTGELFF. CDR3 nucleotide sequence: TGTGCCTGGGGGGACGGGAACACCGGGGAGCTGTTTTTT.

This clone was recorded a few times. V and J are TRBV21-1 and TRBJ2-1; the D segment call TRBD1 is taken from the table without a DNA check. TRBV21-1 is listed as a pseudogene. CDR3 size: 16 residues. CDR3 residues: CASSKVSQGAFNEQFF. The CDR3 DNA follows: TGTGCCAGCAGCAAAGTTTCACAGGGGGCCTTCAATGAGCAGTTCTTC.

There are a few counts of this clone. The chain couples TRBV18 to TRBJ2-5; 7 nucleotides agree with TRBD2. The germline CDR1 and CDR2 sequences are KGHSH and LQKENI. With 0 bases clipped from V and 5 bases from J, the junction kept 3 bases outside the gene matches. CDR3 length: 14 residues. Here the CDR3 reads CASSPPTSLETQYF. CDR3 nucleotides: TGTGCCAGCTCACCACCGACTAGCTTGGAGACCCAGTACTTC.

This clone was detected only a few times. The chain couples TRBV7-2 to TRBJ1-2; 8 positions match TRBD1. V lost 3 bases to trimming and J lost 3 bases; unmatched junction nucleotides: 3. The germline V gene encodes CDR1 SGHTA and CDR2 FQGNSA. The length of the CDR3 is 14 residues. Here the CDR3 reads CASSFAGGHYGYTF. The CDR3 nucleotides are TGTGCCAGCAGCTTTGCAGGGGGCCACTATGGCTACACCTTC.

Notes on this clone: A read error may explain this, as a much larger clone is one base away. The rearrangement links TRBV6-5 to TRBJ2-7; D is undetermined. Per the germline V gene, CDR1 is MNHEY and CDR2 is SVGAGI. Trimming left V 6 bases short and J 0 bases short, with 6 bases between. This CDR3 is built from 12 residues. CDR3 region: CASSSSSYEQYF. The CDR3 nucleotides read TGTGCCAGCAGCTCAAGCTCCTACGAGCAGTACTTC.

The sample holds a few counts of this clone. V is TRBV7-8 and J is TRBJ2-6; D is possibly TRBD1 (5 bases). From germline, CDR1 is SGHVS and CDR2 FQNEAQ. Deletions cut 11 bases from V and 3 bases from J, with 11 bases between. This CDR3 spans 13 amino acids. The CDR3 is CASRVFGANVLTF. The CDR3 nucleotides read TGTGCCTCCAGGGTCTTTGGGGCCAACGTCCTGACTTTC. Together with reference TRBV7-8 and TRBJ2-6, the CDR3 gives the full variable domain: GAGVSQSPRYKVAKRGQDVALRCDPISGHVSLFWYQQALGQGPEFLTYFQNEAQLDKSGLPSDRFFAERPEGSVSTLKIQRTQQEDSAVYLCASRVFGANVLTFGAGSRLTVL.

The V and J genes are TRBV9 and TRBJ2-1; 7 nucleotides match TRBD1. J gave up 5 bases and V 4 bases, and 6 bases lay outside the gene matches. The CDR3 length is 14 residues. CDR1 SGDLS and CDR2 YYNGEE come from the germline V gene. The CDR3 DNA sequence: TGTGCCAGCAGCCTCACGGGGACAGACAATGAGCAGTTCTTC. As protein: CASSLTGTDNEQFF.

The chain carries TRBV18 and TRBJ2-6; D may be TRBD1 or TRBD2 (5 bases each). The CDR3 is 18 residues long. V lost 6 bases to trimming and J lost 1 base, with 19 bases between them. Germline CDR1 KGHSH, CDR2 LQKENI. The CDR3, as DNA: TGTGCCAGCTCCCGGGACCGGGCCGGCGGTTCTGGGGCCAACGTCCTGACTTTC. This gives the protein CASSRDRAGGSGANVLTF.

This chain links TRBV11-2 with TRBJ2-1; tentatively, D is TRBD2 (5 bases). V dropped 8 bases and J dropped 6 bases, with 11 bases sitting between them. There are 12 residues in the CDR3. Germline assignment: CDR1 SGHAT and CDR2 FQNNGV. The CDR3 reads CASLRRANEQFF. The DNA of the CDR3 is TGTGCCAGCTTAAGGCGGGCCAATGAGCAGTTCTTC.

This clone came up a few times. The chain has TRBV5-4 and TRBJ2-5; D is unclear. Trimming removed 0 bases at V and 2 bases at J, with 5 bases between. The CDR3 spans 13 residues. Germline CDR1 and CDR2: SGHNT and YYREEE (reference sequence). CDR3 nucleotide sequence: TGTGCCAGCAGCTTGGCCCAACAAGAGACCCAGTACTTC. This codes for CASSLAQQETQYF.

In this sample, this clone turned up a few times. Written as DNA, the CDR3 is TGTGCCAGCAGCTTAGTGAGGTTAGCGGGATACGCAGATACGCAGTATTTT. Amino acid sequence: CASSLVRLAGYADTQYF. The chain has TRBV7-2 and TRBJ2-3; 8 bases map to TRBD2. Germline V gene sequence: CDR1 SGHTA, CDR2 FQGNSA. This CDR3 has 17 residues. The J segment lost 4 bases and the V segment lost 1 base, leaving 10 bases of the junction unmatched.

This clone was seen a few times. The chain uses TRBV30 and TRBJ2-1; D remains unclear. With 2 bases removed from V and 7 bases from J, the gap between germline ends came to 9 bases. This CDR3 is 12 amino acids long. Germline values: CDR1 GTSNPN, CDR2 SVGIG (reference sequence). CDR3 sequence (DNA): TGTGCCTGGAGTCAGACTTGGAATGAGCAGTTCTTC. Amino acid sequence: CAWSQTWNEQFF.

The chain recombines TRBV28 with TRBJ1-1; the D gene is possibly TRBD1 (6 bases). CDR1 is MDHEN and CDR2 is SYDVKM in the germline V gene. The V gene lost 7 bases and the J gene lost 7 bases, with 19 bases spanning the gap. The CDR3 sequence is 14 residues long. CDR3 protein: CASIEGTGMREAFF. The CDR3, as DNA: TGTGCCAGCATCGAAGGAACAGGGATGCGTGAAGCTTTCTTT.

To note about this clone: This specimen includes other DNA sequences encoding the same CDR3. J is TRBJ2-1 and V is TRBV7-9; 10 bases fit TRBD2. V gave up 3 bases and J gave up 7 bases; unmatched junction bases: 9. CDR3 length: 16 residues. The germline gives CDR1 SEHNR, CDR2 FQNEAQ (reference sequence). The CDR3 spells CASSLWLAGAYNEQFF. The CDR3 nucleotides are TGTGCCAGCAGCTTGTGGCTAGCGGGAGCATATAATGAGCAGTTCTTC. The entire variable domain, with the rest obtained from reference TRBV7-9 and TRBJ2-1, is as follows: DTGVSQNPRHKITKRGQNVTFRCDPISEHNRLYWYRQTLGQGPEFLTYFQNEAQLEKSRLLSDRFSAERPKGSFSTLEIQRTEQGDSAMYLCASSLWLAGAYNEQFFGPGTRLTVL.

The chain's CDR3 is CASGPDLSGYTF. The CDR3 DNA sequence: TGTGCCAGCGGGCCCGACCTCTCGGGCTACACCTTC. This chain links TRBV2 with TRBJ1-2; D uncertain. This CDR3 is built from 12 residues. Looked up from germline, CDR1 is SNHLY and CDR2 is FYNNEI. Deletions cut 8 bases from V and 8 bases from J, with 15 bases between. Supplemented by reference TRBV2 and TRBJ1-2, the full variable domain reads EPEVTQTPSHQVTQMGQEVILRCVPISNHLYFYWYRQILGQKVEFLVSFYNNEISEKSEIFDDQFSVERPDGSNFTLKIRSTKLEDSAMYFCASGPDLSGYTFGSGTRLTVV.

This clone was seen more than once but under ten times. J is TRBJ1-4 and V is TRBV29-1; 10 nucleotides line up with TRBD1. The CDR3 has 14 amino acids. Trimming took 6 bases from V and 7 from J; bases not matched to a gene: 8. CDR1 SQVTM and CDR2 ANQGSEA come from the germline V gene. CDR3 nucleotides: TGCAGCGTAGGGACAGGGGAGTGGGGTGAAAAACTGTTTTTT. Translation: CSVGTGEWGEKLFF.